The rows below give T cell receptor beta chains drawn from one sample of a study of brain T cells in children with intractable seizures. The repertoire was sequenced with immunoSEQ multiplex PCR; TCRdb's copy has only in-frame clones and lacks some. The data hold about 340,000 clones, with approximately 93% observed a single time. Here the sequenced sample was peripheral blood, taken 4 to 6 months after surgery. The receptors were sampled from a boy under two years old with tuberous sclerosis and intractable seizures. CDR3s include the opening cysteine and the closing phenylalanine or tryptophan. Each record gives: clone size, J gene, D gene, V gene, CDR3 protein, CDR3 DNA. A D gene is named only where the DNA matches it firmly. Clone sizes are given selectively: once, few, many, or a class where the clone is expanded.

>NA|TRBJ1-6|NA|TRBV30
CAWRSPTTAYNSPLHF
TGTGCCTGGAGGAGCCCAACAACGGCCTATAATTCACCCCTCCACTTT
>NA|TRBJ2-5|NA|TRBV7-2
CASSRGGGGETQYF
TGTGCCAGCAGTCGCGGCGGCGGTGGGGAGACCCAGTACTTC
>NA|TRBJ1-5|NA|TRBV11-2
CASSLKDGVNQPQHF
TGTGCCAGCAGCTTGAAGGACGGCGTCAATCAGCCCCAGCATTTT
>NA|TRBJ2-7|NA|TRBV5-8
CASSLYYEQYF
TGTGCCAGCAGCCTCTACTACGAGCAGTACTTC
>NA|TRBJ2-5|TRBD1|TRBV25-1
CASSEWDREGETQYF
TGTGCCAGCAGTGAATGGGACAGGGAGGGGGAGACCCAGTACTTC
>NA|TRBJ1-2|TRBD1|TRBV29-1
CSVGTGRDYGYTF
TGCAGCGTTGGGACAGGGCGGGACTATGGCTACACCTTC
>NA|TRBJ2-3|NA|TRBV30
CAWSVDGIDTQYF
TGTGCCTGGAGTGTGGACGGGATAGATACGCAGTATTTT
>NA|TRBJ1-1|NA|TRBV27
CASSLRVRTEAFF
TGTGCCAGCAGTTTACGCGTTAGGACTGAAGCTTTCTTT
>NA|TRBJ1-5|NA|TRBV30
CAWSVRGKQPQHF
TGTGCCTGGAGTGTACGAGGTAAACAGCCCCAGCATTTT
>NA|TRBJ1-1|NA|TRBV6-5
CASSLGKRTEAFF
TGTGCCAGCAGTTTAGGGAAGAGGACTGAAGCTTTCTTT
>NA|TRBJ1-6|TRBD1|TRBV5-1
CASSWTGGDSPLHF
TGCGCCAGCAGCTGGACAGGGGGCGATTCACCCCTCCACTTT
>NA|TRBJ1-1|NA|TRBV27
CASSLSSRGAEAFF
TGTGCCAGCAGTTTATCAAGCCGGGGGGCTGAAGCTTTCTTT
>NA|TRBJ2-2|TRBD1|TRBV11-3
CASSLRDRGTGELFF
TGTGCCAGCAGCTTGAGGGACAGGGGCACCGGGGAGCTGTTTTTT
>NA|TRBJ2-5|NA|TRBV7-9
CASSLTGSPYQETQYF
TGTGCCAGCAGCCTAACAGGTTCTCCCTACCAAGAGACCCAGTACTTC
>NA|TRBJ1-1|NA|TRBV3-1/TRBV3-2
CASSQAGGNTEAFF
TGTGCCAGCAGCCAAGCGGGGGGGAACACTGAAGCTTTCTTT
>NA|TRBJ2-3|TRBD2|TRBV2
CASSSSLADSHFTDTQYF
TGTGCCAGCAGCTCCTCACTAGCGGACAGCCACTTCACAGATACGCAGTATTTT
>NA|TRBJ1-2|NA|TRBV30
CAWRRDSNYGYTF
TGTGCCTGGAGGCGGGATTCGAACTATGGCTACACCTTC
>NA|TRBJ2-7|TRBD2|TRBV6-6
CASSPGVGLAGGHEQYF
TGTGCCAGCAGTCCCGGGGTTGGACTAGCGGGAGGACACGAGCAGTACTTC
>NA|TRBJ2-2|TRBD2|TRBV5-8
CASSFERGGELFF
TGTGCCAGCAGCTTTGAGCGGGGCGGGGAGCTGTTTTTT
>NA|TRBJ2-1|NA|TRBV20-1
CSAWVHNEQFF
TGCAGTGCTTGGGTGCACAATGAGCAGTTCTTC
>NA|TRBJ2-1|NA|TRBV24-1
CATSDVGRNNEQFF
TGTGCCACCAGTGATGTGGGACGCAACAATGAGCAGTTCTTC
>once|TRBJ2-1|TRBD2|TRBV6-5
CASSYSSGRVYEQFF
TGTGCCAGCAGTTACTCGAGCGGGAGAGTTTATGAGCAGTTCTTC
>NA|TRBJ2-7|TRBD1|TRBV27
CASRLQGVGYEQYF
TGTGCCAGCAGACTACAGGGGGTCGGCTACGAGCAGTACTTC
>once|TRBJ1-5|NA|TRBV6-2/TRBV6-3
CASSYKTEYQPQHF
TGTGCCAGCAGTTACAAGACAGAGTATCAGCCCCAGCATTTT
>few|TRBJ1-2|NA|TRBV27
CASSPMEGGGYGYTF
TGTGCCAGCAGCCCCATGGAGGGGGGCGGCTATGGCTACACCTTC
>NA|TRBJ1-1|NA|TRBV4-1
CASSQGFELMGIRMNTEAFF
TGCGCCAGCAGCCAAGGGTTCGAGCTGATGGGCATACGGATGAACACTGAAGCTTTCTTT
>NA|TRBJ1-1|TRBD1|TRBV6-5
CASTRYRGDTEAFF
TGTGCCAGCACACGTTACAGGGGGGACACTGAAGCTTTCTTT
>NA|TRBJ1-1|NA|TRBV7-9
CASSWRGGDTEAFF
TGTGCCAGCAGCTGGAGGGGCGGGGACACTGAAGCTTTCTTT
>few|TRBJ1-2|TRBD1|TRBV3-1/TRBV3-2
CASSQEGTANYGYTF
TGTGCCAGCAGCCAAGAAGGGACAGCTAACTATGGCTACACCTTC
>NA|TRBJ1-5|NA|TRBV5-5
CASSLASVANQPQHF
TGTGCCAGCAGCTTGGCCTCTGTGGCGAATCAGCCCCAGCATTTT
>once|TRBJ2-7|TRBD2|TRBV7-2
CASSLVRSAGAPYEQYF
TGTGCCAGCAGCTTAGTTCGTTCGGCGGGAGCCCCCTACGAGCAGTACTTC
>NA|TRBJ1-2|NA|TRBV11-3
CASSLGQPNYGYTF
TGTGCCAGCAGCCTCGGACAGCCAAACTATGGCTACACCTTC
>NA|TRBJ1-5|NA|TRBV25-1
CASSTQGGNQPQHF
TGTGCCAGCAGCACACAGGGTGGCAATCAGCCCCAGCATTTT
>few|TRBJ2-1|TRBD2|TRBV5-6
CASSLLARNYNEQFF
TGTGCCAGCAGCTTACTAGCGCGAAACTACAATGAGCAGTTCTTC
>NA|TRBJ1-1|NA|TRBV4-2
CASSQEKGPVGEAFF
TGTGCCAGCAGCCAAGAAAAGGGGCCTGTGGGTGAAGCTTTCTTT
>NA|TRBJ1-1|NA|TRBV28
CASSPRKLNTEAFF
TGTGCCAGCAGCCCCAGAAAATTGAACACTGAAGCTTTCTTT
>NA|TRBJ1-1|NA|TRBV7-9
CASTLDAFF
TGTGCCAGCACCCTCGATGCTTTCTTT
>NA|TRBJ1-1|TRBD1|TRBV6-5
CASSYRTGNTEAFF
TGTGCCAGCAGTTACAGGACAGGGAACACTGAAGCTTTCTTT
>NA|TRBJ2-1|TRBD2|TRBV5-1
CASSLAPGLAGGNEQFF
TGCGCCAGCAGCTTGGCCCCCGGACTAGCGGGAGGGAATGAGCAGTTCTTC
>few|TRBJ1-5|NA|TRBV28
CATRDSNQPQHF
TGTGCCACCCGGGACAGCAATCAGCCCCAGCATTTT
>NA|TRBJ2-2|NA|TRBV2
CASSWQGGSGELFF
TGTGCCAGCAGCTGGCAGGGTGGGTCCGGGGAGCTGTTTTTT
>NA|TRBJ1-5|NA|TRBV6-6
CASTQRSKGRNQPQHF
TGTGCCAGCACCCAAAGGTCTAAGGGCCGCAATCAGCCCCAGCATTTT
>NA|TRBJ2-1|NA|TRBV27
CASSFGVGASYNEQFF
TGTGCCAGCAGTTTCGGCGTCGGCGCCTCCTACAATGAGCAGTTCTTC
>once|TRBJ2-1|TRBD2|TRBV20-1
CSASLWEGRNEQFF
TGCAGTGCTAGTCTGTGGGAGGGCCGCAATGAGCAGTTCTTC
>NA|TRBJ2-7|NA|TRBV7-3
CASSLTSGYEQYF
TGTGCCAGCAGCTTAACTAGCGGCTACGAGCAGTACTTC
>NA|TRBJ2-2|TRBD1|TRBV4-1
CASSQGQGRSTYDGELFF
TGCGCCAGCAGCCAAGGACAGGGCCGTTCCACCTACGACGGGGAGCTGTTTTTT
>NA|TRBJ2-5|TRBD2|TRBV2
CASTTSGGNQETQYF
TGTGCCAGCACGACTAGCGGGGGAAACCAAGAGACCCAGTACTTC
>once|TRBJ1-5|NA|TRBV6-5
CASARGLLADQPQHF
TGTGCCAGCGCCAGGGGCCTTTTAGCCGATCAGCCCCAGCATTTT